These 17 T cell receptor beta chains share one sample of origin, sequenced in a study of blood T cells in healthy people across ages. With a J-beta primer mix and a sample-barcoded 5' primer, a second PCR ran about 6 to 11 cycles. One entry per CDR3 protein results from TCRdb running MiXCR on the 5' RACE reads. The profile covers fewer than 2,000,000 distinct CDR3 sequences, with around 36% appearing a single time and roughly 10% taken by the ten largest. Material for sequencing was blood. The receptor set was obtained from a woman in her thirties in good health.

This rearrangement joins TRBV6-2 or TRBV6-3 to TRBJ1-1; 7 bases agree with TRBD1. CDR1 is MNHEY, CDR2 SVGEGT, per germline. The CDR3 runs to 14 residues. Unmatched junction bases numbered 6, after V lost 5 bases and J lost 3 bases. CDR3 in amino acids: CASSHRGAYTEAFF. CDR3 bases: TGTGCCAGCAGTCACAGGGGAGCTTACACTGAAGCTTTCTTT.

This clonotype has at least ten counts. This rearrangement joins TRBV24-1 to TRBJ2-1, with 12 bases matching TRBD2. CDR3 length equals 16 residues. Trimming removed 3 bases from V and 6 bases from J; junction bases left unmatched: 5. Germline CDR1 KGHDR, CDR2 SFDVKD. In DNA form, the CDR3 reads TGTGCCACCAGTGATCAGACTAGCGGGGGTATCAATGAGCAGTTCTTC. Protein product: CATSDQTSGGINEQFF.

The CDR3 reads CASSWRGQAYEQYF. In nucleotides, the CDR3 is TGTGCCAGCAGTTGGAGGGGACAGGCCTACGAGCAGTACTTC. The genes are TRBV27 and TRBJ2-7, with 8 bases lining up with TRBD1. The V gene's germline CDR1 is MNHEY and CDR2 SMNVEV (reference sequence). The length of the CDR3 is 14 residues. V dropped 4 bases and J dropped 2; count of bases not matched to a gene: 4.

This clonotype has more than one count but fewer than ten. V gene TRBV5-5 combines with J gene TRBJ2-7; TRBD1 matches 8 bases. Germline V lookup: CDR1 SGHKS, CDR2 YYEKEE (reference sequence). The V gene end was trimmed by 4 bases and the J gene end by 6 bases; junction bases not matched to a gene: 9. The CDR3 has 14 amino acids. CDR3: CASSRGQGGLEQYF. The CDR3 coding sequence is TGTGCCAGCAGCCGCGGACAGGGAGGCCTCGAGCAGTACTTC.

This clonotype appeared a single time. V and J are TRBV24-1 and TRBJ2-5; weak D call: TRBD2 (5 bases). V was trimmed by 3 bases and J by 4 bases, leaving 14 bases between them. Germline V lookup: CDR1 KGHDR, CDR2 SFDVKD. This CDR3 comprises 15 residues. The CDR3 DNA follows: TGTGCCACCAGTGATGGTTTAAACAGCGGAGAGACCCAGTACTTC. This encodes CATSDGLNSGETQYF.

The CDR3 here is CASSQEGSMETQYF. The CDR3 DNA is TGTGCCAGCAGCCAAGAAGGTAGTATGGAGACCCAGTACTTC. The V and J genes are TRBV3-1 and TRBJ2-5; the D is unclear. CDR3 length: 14 amino acids. V lost 0 bases and J 5 bases, leaving 10 bases between the germline ends. Germline V gene lookup returns CDR1 LGHDT and CDR2 YNNKEL (reference sequence).

CDR3 in DNA: TGTGCCACCAGCCGCGACCCAGGTAGAACCTACGAGCAGTACTTC. Protein sequence: CATSRDPGRTYEQYF. This chain connects TRBV15 to TRBJ2-7; D gene unclear. Deletions cut 5 bases from V and 2 bases from J, with 16 bases between. CDR1 and CDR2 (germline): LNHNV, YYDKDF (reference sequence). The CDR3 has 15 residues.

This clonotype was picked up a small number of times. V usage is TRBV12-3 or TRBV12-4 and J usage is TRBJ1-5; tentative D call: TRBD1 (5 bases). The CDR3 has 13 amino acids. V lost 3 bases to trimming and J lost 7 bases, with 10 bases between them. The chain's CDR3 is CASSLSGFQPQHF. CDR3 DNA: TGTGCCAGCAGTTTGTCAGGGTTCCAGCCCCAGCATTTT.

The DNA of the CDR3 is TGCAGTGCTAGGGAGGCTACTAGCGGGAGGTACAATGAGCAGTTCTTC. As protein: CSAREATSGRYNEQFF. The genes are TRBV20-1 and TRBJ2-1; 12 bases agree with TRBD2. This CDR3 spans 16 amino acids. The germline CDR1 and CDR2 sequences are DFQATT and SNEGSKA (reference sequence). The V and J ends lost 3 bases and 4 bases, in that order; junction bases with no gene match: 7.

The rearrangement uses TRBV4-1 and TRBJ1-1; the D is unclear. Germline assignment: CDR1 MGHRA and CDR2 YSYEKL. This CDR3 comprises 15 residues. V lost 0 bases to trimming and J lost 1 base, with 9 bases between them. The CDR3, as DNA: TGCGCCAGCAGCCAAGATTGGGGAGGGAACACTGAAGCTTTCTTT. Protein product: CASSQDWGGNTEAFF.

The chain employs TRBV27 and TRBJ2-2, with D maybe TRBD1 (6 bases). Germline values: CDR1 MNHEY, CDR2 SMNVEV (reference sequence). The CDR3 runs 14 residues. The ends were cut back, 5 bases at V and 4 bases at J, with 11 bases in the middle. This chain's CDR3 is CASSPGQITGELFF. DNA of the CDR3: TGTGCCAGCAGTCCCGGACAGATCACCGGGGAGCTGTTTTTT.

This clonotype was seen only once. A much larger clone differs from this one at a single base, so this may be a read error. This likely comes from a read error, as the CDR3 has no conserved phenylalanine or tryptophan at its end. CDR3 in amino acids: CSASLGGSISGANVLTV. CDR3 DNA: TGCAGTGCTAGTTTAGGGGGCTCCATCTCTGGGGCCAACGTCCTGACTGTC. The chain combines TRBV20-1 with TRBJ2-6, with 7 positions matching TRBD1. The CDR3 contains 17 residues. Germline CDR1 and CDR2: DFQATT and SNEGSKA (reference sequence). V trimming: 3 bases; J trimming: 0 bases; junction bases outside the gene matches: 8.

This chain uses TRBV5-1 with TRBJ1-2, with a weak D call TRBD1 (6 bases). With 0 bases removed from V and 3 bases from J, the gap between germline ends came to 18 bases. This CDR3 comprises 17 residues. CDR1 and CDR2 (germline): SGHRS, YFSETQ. This CDR3 is CASSLGAGGTLDYGYTF. CDR3 DNA sequence: TGCGCCAGCAGCTTGGGGGCCGGGGGCACTTTGGACTATGGCTACACCTTC.

The chain uses TRBV14 and TRBJ2-3; maybe TRBD1 (6 bases). CDR1 and CDR2 (germline): SGHDN, FVKESK. CDR3 length: 15 residues. The germline V and J ends were trimmed by 5 bases and 2 bases, with 14 bases remaining between them. The CDR3 DNA reads as TGTGCCAGCAGCGAGGGGGATTTCCCCACAGATACGCAGTATTTT. The encoded protein is CASSEGDFPTDTQYF.

This clonotype was found a few times. The rearrangement links TRBV20-1 to TRBJ1-2; D is possibly TRBD1 (5 bases). V was trimmed by 6 bases and J by 7 bases, leaving 18 bases between them. This CDR3 has 13 amino acids. In germline, CDR1 is DFQATT, CDR2 SNEGSKA (reference sequence). CDR3 in amino acids: CSAKRAQGLGYTF. DNA of the CDR3: TGCAGTGCAAAGAGGGCCCAGGGTCTTGGCTACACCTTC.

This clonotype was counted only a few times. The CDR3 nucleotides read TGTGCCAGCTCCTTCGGGACGGCTGCCACTGAAGCTTTCTTT. Its protein product is CASSFGTAATEAFF. The V and J genes are TRBV7-3 and TRBJ1-1; possible D gene TRBD1, 5 bases. The CDR3 totals 14 residues. V lost 8 bases and J lost 4, with 17 bases in between. The germline V gene encodes CDR1 SGHTA and CDR2 FQGTGA.

This chain uses TRBV5-1 with TRBJ1-6, with D tentatively TRBD1 (5 bases). Germline V gene data show CDR1 as SGHRS and CDR2 as YFSETQ. Between the trimmed V and J ends, which lost 2 bases and 7 bases, there was a span of 13 bases. The CDR3 totals 15 residues. In DNA, the CDR3 is TGCGCCAGCAGCTTCCGGGACGCCGAAAATTCACCCCTCCACTTT. This translates into CASSFRDAENSPLHF.